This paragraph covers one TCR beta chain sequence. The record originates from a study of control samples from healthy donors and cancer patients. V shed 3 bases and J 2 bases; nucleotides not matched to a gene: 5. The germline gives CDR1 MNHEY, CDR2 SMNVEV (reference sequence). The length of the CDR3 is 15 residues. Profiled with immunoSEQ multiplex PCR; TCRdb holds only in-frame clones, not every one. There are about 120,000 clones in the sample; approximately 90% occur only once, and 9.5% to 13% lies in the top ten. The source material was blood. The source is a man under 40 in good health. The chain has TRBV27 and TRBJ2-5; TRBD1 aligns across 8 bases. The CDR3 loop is CASSFSRQGQETQYF. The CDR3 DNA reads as TGTGCCAGCAGTTTTTCTCGACAGGGGCAAGAGACCCAGTACTTC.